The clone carrying this T cell receptor (beta chain) was observed once. Antigen specificity is unknown. This specimen belongs to a study of siplizumab effects on memory and regulatory T cells. CDR3 length: 12 amino acids. Germline CDR1 GTSNPN, CDR2 SVGIG (reference sequence). The V end was cut by 4 bases, the J end by 8 bases, with 12 bases between. Overall study findings and caveats: For siplizumab cultures, the suppressive function of their proliferating Tregs was not confirmed. Naive T cells apparently outstripped memory cells in diversity and seemed major alloresponse contributors. Many proliferating CD4+ or CD8+ clones remained unclassified. Roughly 80-96% of them could not be assigned either a naive or a memory phenotype.

Sequenced by immunoSEQ multiplex PCR; TCRdb stores in-frame clones only, minus some. The sample holds about 100,000 clones, roughly 94% seen once. The sample consisted of non-Treg CD4+ T cells sorted from blood. The V call is TRBV30, the J call TRBJ2-1; D is uncertain. The clonotype originates from a human donor in good health. The CDR3 bases are TGTGCCTGGACTAGGCAGACACATGAGCAGTTCTTC. This encodes CAWTRQTHEQFF. Full variable domain (missing parts from reference TRBV30 and TRBJ2-1): SQTIHQWPATLVQPVGSPLSLECTVEGTSNPNLYWYRQAAGRGLQLLFYSVGIGQISSEVPQNLSASRPQDRQFILSSKKLLLSDSGFYLCAWTRQTHEQFFGPGTRLTVL.